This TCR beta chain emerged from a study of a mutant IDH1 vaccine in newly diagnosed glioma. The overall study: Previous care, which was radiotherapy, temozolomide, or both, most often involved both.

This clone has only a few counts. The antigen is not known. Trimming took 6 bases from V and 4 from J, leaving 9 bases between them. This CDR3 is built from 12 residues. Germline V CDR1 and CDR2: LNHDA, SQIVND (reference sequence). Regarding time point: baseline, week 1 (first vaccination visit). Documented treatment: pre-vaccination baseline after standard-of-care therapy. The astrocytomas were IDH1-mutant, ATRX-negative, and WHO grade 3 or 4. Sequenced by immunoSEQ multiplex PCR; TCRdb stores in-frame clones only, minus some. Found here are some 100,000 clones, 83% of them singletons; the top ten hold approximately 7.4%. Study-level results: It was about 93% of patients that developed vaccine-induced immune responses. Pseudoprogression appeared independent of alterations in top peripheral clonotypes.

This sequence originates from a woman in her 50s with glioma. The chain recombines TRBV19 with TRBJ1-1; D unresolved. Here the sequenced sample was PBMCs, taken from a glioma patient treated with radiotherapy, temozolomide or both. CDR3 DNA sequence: TGTGCCAGTAGCAAAAGGTCCACTGAAGCTTTCTTT. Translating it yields CASSKRSTEAFF.